These T cell receptor beta chains were read from a single sample in a study of T cells in localized non-small cell lung cancer. TCRdb's copy holds only in-frame clones and misses some; the assay was immunoSEQ multiplex PCR. The sample yields about 43,000 clones, 90% to 95% seen once. The sample was PBMCs, taken before any cancer treatment. These receptors were taken from a woman aged 40-69 years with stage II lung adenocarcinoma. CDR3s include the opening cysteine and the closing phenylalanine or tryptophan. D genes are given only for firm matches. Not all rows give a size; the values are once, few, many and, for expanded clones, a class.

CDR3 protein,CDR3 DNA,V gene,clone size,D gene,J gene
CASSFRRHTDTQYF,TGTGCCAGCAGTTTTCGGAGGCACACAGATACGCAGTATTTT,TRBV28,-,-,TRBJ2-3
CASSPGEGKLFF,TGTGCCAGCAGCCCGGGGGAGGGAAAACTGTTTTTT,TRBV9,-,-,TRBJ1-4
CASSETGNTEAFF,TGTGCCAGCAGCGAAACAGGGAACACTGAAGCTTTCTTT,TRBV6-5,-,-,TRBJ1-1
CASSLWQGAIHGEQYF,TGTGCCAGCAGCTTATGGCAGGGGGCGATACACGGCGAGCAGTACTTC,TRBV7-9,-,TRBD1,TRBJ2-7
CASSGTSGGPNTQYF,TGTGCCAGCAGCGGGACTAGCGGGGGGCCCAATACGCAGTATTTT,TRBV5-8,once,TRBD2,TRBJ2-3
CASSPPALAGTDTQYF,TGTGCCAGCAGCCCCCCTGCACTAGCGGGTACAGATACGCAGTATTTT,TRBV9,-,TRBD2,TRBJ2-3
CASSWGGARTEAFF,TGCGCCAGCAGCTGGGGGGGGGCGAGGACTGAAGCTTTCTTT,TRBV5-1,-,-,TRBJ1-1
CASSIEGGSYNEQFF,TGTGCCAGCAGCATTGAAGGGGGCTCCTACAATGAGCAGTTCTTC,TRBV7-7,-,-,TRBJ2-1
CASSPQDTGGAFF,TGTGCCAGCAGCCCCCAGGACACAGGAGGAGCTTTCTTT,TRBV9,-,-,TRBJ1-1
CSVPGTGSYEQYF,TGCAGCGTTCCCGGGACAGGGTCCTACGAGCAGTACTTC,TRBV29-1,-,TRBD1,TRBJ2-7
CASSIGGRFSTNEKLFF,TGTGCCAGTAGTATAGGGGGACGGTTTTCAACTAATGAAAAACTGTTTTTT,TRBV19,-,-,TRBJ1-4
CASSPLGQGAAKNIQYF,TGTGCCAGCTCACCACTGGGACAGGGGGCTGCCAAAAACATTCAGTACTTC,TRBV18,-,TRBD1,TRBJ2-4
CASSPPTGNTEAFF,TGTGCCAGCTCACCACCGACAGGGAACACTGAAGCTTTCTTT,TRBV18,-,-,TRBJ1-1
CASSLRVDQETQYF,TGCGCCAGCAGCTTGAGAGTCGACCAAGAGACCCAGTACTTC,TRBV5-1,-,-,TRBJ2-5
CASISGLGRSF,TGTGCCAGCATCTCCGGCTTAGGAAGGAGCTTT,TRBV28,few,-,TRBJ1-1
CASSQDRNQPQHF,TGTGCCAGCAGCCAAGATAGGAATCAGCCCCAGCATTTT,TRBV14,once,-,TRBJ1-5
CASSPSRGVTEAFF,TGTGCCAGCTCACCGTCGAGAGGGGTTACTGAAGCTTTCTTT,TRBV18,-,-,TRBJ1-1
CASSLGGTTEAFF,TGTGCCAGCAGCTTAGGAGGGACCACTGAAGCTTTCTTT,TRBV7-3,-,-,TRBJ1-1
CASSEAPPDTQYF,TGTGCCAGCAGTGAAGCGCCTCCAGATACGCAGTATTTT,TRBV6-1,-,-,TRBJ2-3
CASSLSYPSSETQYF,TGTGCCAGCAGTTTAAGTTATCCTAGCTCAGAGACCCAGTACTTC,TRBV28,-,-,TRBJ2-5
CASSGTDTEAFF,TGTGCCAGCAGCGGGACAGACACTGAAGCTTTCTTT,TRBV2,-,TRBD1,TRBJ1-1
CASRFFRDQPQHF,TGTGCCAGCAGGTTTTTTAGGGATCAGCCCCAGCATTTT,TRBV27,-,-,TRBJ1-5
CASSFKSKETQYF,TGTGCCAGCAGTTTCAAGAGTAAAGAGACCCAGTACTTC,TRBV27,-,-,TRBJ2-5
CASSTGQSNQPQHF,TGTGCCAGCTCCACGGGACAGTCAAATCAGCCCCAGCATTTT,TRBV2,-,TRBD1,TRBJ1-5
CASSSGPPTNTEAFF,TGTGCCAGCAGTTCGGGACCACCTACGAACACTGAAGCTTTCTTT,TRBV28,-,-,TRBJ1-1
CASSTRTGYNEQFF,TGTGCCAGCAGCACCAGGACAGGATACAATGAGCAGTTCTTC,TRBV13,once,TRBD1,TRBJ2-1
CASSILSRANTEAFF,TGTGCCAGTAGTATTTTGTCTCGGGCGAACACTGAAGCTTTCTTT,TRBV19,-,-,TRBJ1-1
CASSPDLEGWETQYF,TGTGCCAGCTCACCAGACCTGGAGGGCTGGGAGACCCAGTACTTC,TRBV18,-,-,TRBJ2-5
CASSVGEGTQYF,TGTGCCAGCAGCGTAGGGGAGGGGACCCAGTACTTC,TRBV9,-,TRBD2,TRBJ2-5
CASSLTGANSGANVLTF,TGCGCCAGCAGCTTGACAGGGGCTAACTCTGGGGCCAACGTCCTGACTTTC,TRBV5-1,-,TRBD1,TRBJ2-6
CASTNPRGLDTEAFF,TGTGCCAGCACCAACCCCAGGGGGCTGGACACTGAAGCTTTCTTT,TRBV6-5,-,TRBD1,TRBJ1-1
CASSGGPSYEQYF,TGTGCCAGCAGCGGTGGGCCCTCCTACGAGCAGTACTTC,TRBV7-2,-,-,TRBJ2-7
CASSLGGVAAYNEQFF,TGTGCCAGCAGCCTGGGTGGGGTAGCGGCTTACAATGAGCAGTTCTTC,TRBV5-4,-,-,TRBJ2-1
CASIRDWPGREQYF,TGTGCCAGCATCCGGGACTGGCCGGGTCGCGAGCAGTACTTC,TRBV2,-,-,TRBJ2-7
CASSPQGTSRDEQFF,TGTGCCAGCAGTCCTCAGGGGACTAGCAGAGATGAGCAGTTCTTC,TRBV6-6,-,TRBD2,TRBJ2-1
CASSSGLYEQYF,TGTGCCAGCAGCTCCGGGCTCTACGAGCAGTACTTC,TRBV6-5,-,-,TRBJ2-7
CASSSSWGANEQFF,TGCGCCAGCAGCTCCTCATGGGGGGCCAATGAGCAGTTCTTC,TRBV5-1,-,-,TRBJ2-1
CASSQEGQPNQPQHF,TGTGCCAGCAGCCAAGAAGGGCAGCCAAATCAGCCCCAGCATTTT,TRBV4-2,-,-,TRBJ1-5
CASSYTSYGYTF,TGTGCCAGCAGTTACACAAGCTATGGCTACACCTTC,TRBV28,-,-,TRBJ1-2
CASSQESDTQYF,TGCGCCAGCTCCCAAGAATCCGATACGCAGTATTTT,TRBV5-1,-,-,TRBJ2-3
CASSLRGGDSPLHF,TGTGCCAGTAGTCTCCGAGGGGGTGATTCACCCCTCCACTTT,TRBV19,-,-,TRBJ1-6
CATSGPKLQETQYF,TGTGCCACCAGCGGCCCAAAACTCCAAGAGACCCAGTACTTC,TRBV15,once,-,TRBJ2-5
CASSSRDGTDTQYF,TGTGCCAGCAGCTCCAGGGACGGCACAGATACGCAGTATTTT,TRBV11-3,once,-,TRBJ2-3
CASSSGWGAKNYEQYF,TGTGCCAGCAGCTCGGGCTGGGGGGCAAAGAACTACGAGCAGTACTTC,TRBV7-9,-,-,TRBJ2-7
CASSAIGGTSGREQYF,TGTGCCAGCAGTGCCATAGGAGGGACTAGCGGGAGGGAGCAGTACTTC,TRBV25-1,-,TRBD2,TRBJ2-7
CASSLGGGLYNEQFF,TGTGCCAGCAGCTTAGGGGGAGGACTATACAATGAGCAGTTCTTC,TRBV7-9,once,-,TRBJ2-1
CASSELTGGRMNTEAFF,TGCGCCAGCAGTGAGTTGACAGGGGGACGGATGAACACTGAAGCTTTCTTT,TRBV10-2,-,TRBD1,TRBJ1-1
CASSWGSEQYF,TGCGCCAGCAGCTGGGGTTCTGAGCAGTACTTC,TRBV5-1,-,-,TRBJ2-7
CASSGSLSRGETQYF,TGTGCCAGCAGCGGGTCCCTTAGCAGGGGGGAGACCCAGTACTTC,TRBV9,-,TRBD1,TRBJ2-5
CASSRTGGTEAFF,TGTGCCAGCAGCAGAACAGGGGGCACTGAAGCTTTCTTT,TRBV7-3,-,TRBD1,TRBJ1-1
CASSEGVLNDQPQHF,TGTGCCAGCAGTGAAGGGGTCCTGAATGATCAGCCCCAGCATTTT,TRBV6-1,-,-,TRBJ1-5
CSVRTDRYEQYF,TGCAGCGTCCGGACGGACCGCTACGAGCAGTACTTC,TRBV29-1,-,-,TRBJ2-7